These 23 T cell receptor beta chains came from one sample sequenced in a study of Ad26.COV2.S vaccination and SARS-CoV-2 variants. Clones were sequenced by immunoSEQ multiplex PCR, and TCRdb holds only the in-frame ones, with some missing. There are about 400,000 clones in the sample; roughly 90% occur only once, and approximately 4% lies in the top ten. Regarding treatment: about 20 received Ad26.COV2.S at low or high dose, single or two shots; about 5 received placebo; per-sample allocation not given. After the first vaccine or placebo injection, samples were drawn on day 63. The specimen comprised peripheral blood, sampled in a trial of Ad26.COV2.S vaccine versus placebo. These receptors came from a person between 18 and 59 years old who received the Ad26.COV2.S COVID-19 vaccine or a placebo.

The rearrangement joins TRBV6-5 to TRBJ2-3, with D possibly matching TRBD2 (6 bases). CDR3 size: 15 residues. V lost 8 bases, J lost 6 bases, and 21 bases lay in between. Germline V gene sequence: CDR1 MNHEY, CDR2 SVGAGI. CDR3 amino acids: CASRTRLVGGDTQYF. In DNA form, the CDR3 reads TGTGCCAGCCGGACACGCCTAGTAGGAGGGGATACGCAGTATTTT.

A note on this clone: This may stem from a read error, because a much larger clone lies one nucleotide away. This rearrangement joins TRBV7-9 to TRBJ1-1; 7 bases match TRBD1. V dropped 5 bases and J dropped 0; count of bases not matched to a gene: 3. Germline-derived CDR1 and CDR2 are SEHNR and FQNEAQ (reference sequence). The CDR3 covers 14 residues. CDR3 DNA sequence: TGTGCCAGCAGCGCGGGGACAGTGAACACTGAAGCTTTCTTT. Amino acid sequence: CASSAGTVNTEAFF.

The V and J genes are TRBV6-4 and TRBJ2-3; tentatively, D is TRBD1 or TRBD2 (5 bases each). V was trimmed by 3 bases and J by 2 bases, leaving 12 bases between them. This CDR3 contains 15 residues. Germline-derived CDR1 and CDR2 are MRHNA and SNTAGT. CDR3 sequence reads: CASSEGTSNTDTQYF. CDR3 DNA: TGTGCCAGCAGTGAAGGGACGTCAAACACAGATACGCAGTATTTT.

V is TRBV3-1 (or the pseudogene TRBV3-2) and J is TRBJ1-2, with 7 bases identical to TRBD1. Germline CDR1 LGHDT, CDR2 YNNKEL (reference sequence). V lost 4 bases to trimming and J lost 6 bases; unmatched junction nucleotides: 8. The CDR3 is 14 residues long. CDR3 residues: CASSLTGISHGYTF. Here the CDR3 DNA reads TGTGCCAGCAGCCTGACAGGGATCAGTCATGGCTACACCTTC.

The V call is TRBV7-3, the J call TRBJ2-5; TRBD1 or TRBD2 may be the D gene (6 bases each). This CDR3 spans 13 amino acids. Looked up from germline, CDR1 is SGHTA and CDR2 is FQGTGA. V shed 4 bases and J shed 4 bases, with 10 bases lying between them. The CDR3 DNA reads as TGTGCCAGCAGCTGGGGGGCTCGAGAGACCCAGTACTTC. This translates into CASSWGARETQYF.

This clone was counted between two and nine times. The chain couples TRBV2 to TRBJ1-5, with D maybe TRBD1 (5 bases). CDR3 length equals 16 residues. Germline V CDR1 and CDR2: SNHLY, FYNNEI. V was cut by 6 bases and J by 2 bases, with 17 bases left in between. The DNA for the CDR3 is TGTGCCAGCAGGGGATCCCGGGGGTCGGGCAATCAGCCCCAGCATTTT. Encoded protein: CASRGSRGSGNQPQHF.

CDR3 nucleotide sequence: TGTGCCAGCAGCCAAAGGCCGATTACAGTAGCTGCTGGGGATGAGCAGTTCTTC. Protein product: CASSQRPITVAAGDEQFF. This rearrangement joins TRBV4-2 to TRBJ2-1; D ambiguous. The germline CDR1 and CDR2 sequences are LGHNA and YNFKEQ. The germline V and J ends were trimmed by 2 bases and 8 bases, with 25 bases remaining between them. The CDR3 loop spans 18 amino acids.

This clone was recorded once. The rearrangement joins TRBV5-5 to TRBJ2-1; 7 positions agree with TRBD1. This CDR3 spans 16 amino acids. Trimming took 4 bases from V and 2 from J; bases not matched to a gene: 9. The V gene's germline CDR1 is SGHKS and CDR2 YYEKEE (reference sequence). The CDR3 DNA reads TGTGCCAGCAGCGTAATAGGGACAGAAACCTACAATGAGCAGTTCTTC. Translating gives CASSVIGTETYNEQFF.

The rearrangement uses TRBV15 and TRBJ2-1; 10 bases agree with TRBD2. This CDR3 has 17 amino acids. V gave up 0 bases and J gave up 3 bases; unmatched junction bases: 5. The germline V gene has CDR1 LNHNV and CDR2 YYDKDF (reference sequence). The CDR3 nucleotides read TGTGCCACCAGCAGAGATCTCACTAGCGGGGTCTACAATGAGCAGTTCTTC. This codes for CATSRDLTSGVYNEQFF.

The chain couples TRBV15 to TRBJ1-2, with D hard to call. The germline V and J ends were trimmed by 3 bases and 4 bases, with 9 bases remaining between them. The CDR3 sequence is 13 residues long. Per germline, CDR1 LNHNV and CDR2 YYDKDF (reference sequence). CDR3 coding DNA: TGTGCCACCAGCAGGGACGTAACCTATGGCTACACCTTC. Its translation: CATSRDVTYGYTF.

This chain uses TRBV19 with TRBJ2-7; 8 positions agree with TRBD1. V lost 6 bases, J lost 6 bases, and 7 bases stayed unmatched. This CDR3 comprises 13 residues. CDR1 is LNHDA, CDR2 SQIVND, per germline (reference sequence). The CDR3 nucleotides read TGTGCCAGTAGGGATGGACAGGGTTCCGAGCAGTACTTC. Its translation is CASRDGQGSEQYF.

The rearrangement uses TRBV28 and TRBJ1-6, with D possibly being TRBD1 (6 bases). Germline CDR1 reads MDHEN; CDR2 reads SYDVKM. V was cut by 11 bases and J by 6 bases, with 8 bases left in between. The CDR3 contains 11 residues. The CDR3 DNA reads TGTGCCGTACAGGGTAATTCACCCCTCCACTTT. Translation: CAVQGNSPLHF.

The chain joins TRBV18 to TRBJ1-4; D is unclear. The CDR3 is made up of 13 amino acids. V dropped 3 bases and J dropped 0 bases, with 2 bases sitting between them. Germline lookup yields CDR1 KGHSH and CDR2 LQKENI. The CDR3 sequence is CASSPPTNEKLFF. As DNA, the CDR3 is TGTGCCAGCTCACCCCCAACTAATGAAAAACTGTTTTTT.

The J gene is TRBJ2-2, the V gene TRBV5-6; D not certain. Looked up from germline, CDR1 is SGHDT and CDR2 is YYEEEE. The CDR3 extends over 14 amino acids. Deletions cut 1 base from V and 7 bases from J, with 11 bases between. The DNA of the CDR3 is TGTGCCAGCAGCTTGCGTATCGGTTTCGGGGAGCTGTTTTTT. Encoded protein: CASSLRIGFGELFF.

This clone was seen only a few times. J is TRBJ1-2 and V is TRBV7-9; 8 bases are shared with TRBD1. Unmatched junction bases numbered 13, after V lost 5 bases and J lost 2 bases. The germline CDR1 and CDR2 sequences are SEHNR and FQNEAQ (reference sequence). This CDR3 has 17 amino acids. The CDR3 region is CASSHRDRPRPNYGYTF. As DNA, the CDR3 is TGTGCCAGCAGCCACCGGGACAGGCCTCGACCCAACTATGGCTACACCTTC.

This chain connects TRBV19 to TRBJ1-6, with 9 bases lining up with TRBD1. Unmatched junction bases numbered 13, after V lost 6 bases and J lost 7 bases. The CDR3 covers 17 residues. Germline V CDR1 and CDR2: LNHDA, SQIVND (reference sequence). This CDR3 is CASRGTLQGAMNSPLHF. As DNA, the CDR3 is TGTGCCAGTAGGGGGACCCTACAGGGGGCAATGAATTCACCCCTCCACTTT.

CDR3 residues: CASSLSYVDQETQYF. Written as DNA, the CDR3 is TGTGCCAGCAGTTTAAGTTACGTCGACCAAGAGACCCAGTACTTC. The gene calls are TRBV28 and TRBJ2-5; no clear D gene. This CDR3 contains 15 residues. With 2 bases removed from V and 0 bases from J, the gap between germline ends came to 10 bases. Germline V lookup: CDR1 MDHEN, CDR2 SYDVKM.

This chain joins TRBV11-2 and TRBJ2-1; D remains unclear. Germline V CDR1 and CDR2: SGHAT, FQNNGV. V shed 6 bases and J shed 4 bases, with 13 bases lying between them. This CDR3 is built from 14 residues. The CDR3 region is CASSSILQYNEQFF. The CDR3 nucleotides are TGTGCCAGCAGTTCCATTCTACAGTACAATGAGCAGTTCTTC.

The chain recombines TRBV28 with TRBJ1-5; maybe TRBD1 (6 bases). The CDR3 has 15 amino acids. The V gene lost 5 bases and the J gene lost 0 bases, with 11 bases spanning the gap. Germline V gene data show CDR1 as MDHEN and CDR2 as SYDVKM. The CDR3 here is CASSHYRDSNQPQHF. CDR3 nucleotide sequence: TGTGCCAGCAGTCATTACAGGGATAGCAATCAGCCCCAGCATTTT.

This chain's CDR3 is CASSFKGSWEKLFF. As DNA, the CDR3 is TGCGCCAGCAGCTTCAAGGGGAGTTGGGAAAAACTGTTTTTT. The chain is built from TRBV5-1 and TRBJ1-4; tentative D call: TRBD1 (5 bases). CDR1 and CDR2 from the germline V gene are SGHRS and YFSETQ. The V gene lost 2 bases and the J gene lost 8 bases, with 13 bases spanning the gap. CDR3 size: 14 residues.

This sequence joins TRBV6-6 and TRBJ1-2; D gene ambiguous. In germline, CDR1 is MNHNY, CDR2 SVGAGI (reference sequence). The CDR3 is 15 residues long. The germline V and J ends were trimmed by 2 bases and 0 bases, with 10 bases remaining between them. Here the CDR3 DNA reads TGTGCCAGCAGTTACGAGGCGCGGGCTAACTATGGCTACACCTTC. Its translation: CASSYEARANYGYTF.

The rearrangement joins TRBV7-2 to TRBJ1-4; 9 nucleotides match TRBD1. Germline V gene lookup returns CDR1 SGHTA and CDR2 FQGNSA. V was pared by 5 bases and J by 7 bases, with 8 bases of the junction left unmatched. This CDR3 comprises 15 residues. The CDR3 sequence: CASSPQGARLEKLFF. The CDR3 DNA follows: TGTGCCAGCAGCCCACAGGGGGCGCGGCTTGAAAAACTGTTTTTT.

The chain links TRBV15 to TRBJ1-5; tentative D call: TRBD1 (5 bases). Per germline, CDR1 LNHNV and CDR2 YYDKDF (reference sequence). Trimming stripped 1 base from V and 5 bases from J, with 12 bases between. The CDR3 has 15 residues. Written as DNA, the CDR3 is TGTGCCACCAGCAGAGTTGGGACCTTATATCAGCCCCAGCATTTT. Translation: CATSRVGTLYQPQHF.